This entry describes one T cell receptor (beta chain). This entry comes from a study of CD8 T cells in Susac syndrome. Study overall: The sequenced Susac syndrome patients included more than five who had clinically active disease and under ten who were in remission.

TCR beta sequences were obtained from blood CD8+ and CD4+ T cells. All included Susac syndrome patients satisfied recently defined diagnostic criteria for definite or probable disease. Per the germline V gene, CDR1 is DFQATT and CDR2 is SNEGSKA (reference sequence). The CDR3 has 14 amino acids. After removal of 6 bases from V and 3 bases from J, the junction contained 10 bases not matched to a gene. An amount of RNA that ranged from 0.5 to 1 ug was reverse transcribed with random hexamers. Amplification of TCR beta CDR3 used immunoSEQ multiplex PCR across 54 Vbeta and 13 Jbeta. MiXCR, applied by TCRdb to the immunoSEQ multiplex PCR reads, yields one record per CDR3 protein. The top ten hold 0.095% to 0.1% of the sample, which has about 180,000 distinct CDR3 sequences, roughly 94% seen once.

Sequences were obtained from CD4+ T cells from PBMCs. The V gene is TRBV20-1, the J gene TRBJ1-1; 7 positions match TRBD1. The TCR was taken from a human donor with Susac syndrome. CDR3 DNA sequence: TGCAGTGCCTTCAATGACAGGGCATACACTGAAGCTTTCTTT. Translating it yields CSAFNDRAYTEAFF.